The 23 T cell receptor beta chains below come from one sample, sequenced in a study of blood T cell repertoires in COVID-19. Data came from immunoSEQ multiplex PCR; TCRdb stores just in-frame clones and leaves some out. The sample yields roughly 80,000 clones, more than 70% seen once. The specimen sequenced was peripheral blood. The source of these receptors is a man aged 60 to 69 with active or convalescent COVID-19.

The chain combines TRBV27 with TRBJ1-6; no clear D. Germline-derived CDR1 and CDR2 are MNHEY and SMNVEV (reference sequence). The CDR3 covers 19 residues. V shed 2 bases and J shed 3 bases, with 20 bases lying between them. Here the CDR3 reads CASSLGRRGATYYNSPLHF. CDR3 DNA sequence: TGTGCCAGCAGTTTAGGTCGACGAGGTGCTACCTACTATAATTCACCCCTCCACTTT.

For the CDR3, the DNA is TGTGCCAGAAGTTTCTACCGACAGGGCTCTGAAGCTTTCTTT. Residues: CARSFYRQGSEAFF. The chain joins TRBV5-3 to TRBJ1-1; 7 nucleotides agree with TRBD1. TRBV5-3 has ORF status, its function being uncertain. This CDR3 is 14 amino acids long. Germline trimming cut 5 bases from V and 6 bases from J; bases unmatched to any gene: 10.

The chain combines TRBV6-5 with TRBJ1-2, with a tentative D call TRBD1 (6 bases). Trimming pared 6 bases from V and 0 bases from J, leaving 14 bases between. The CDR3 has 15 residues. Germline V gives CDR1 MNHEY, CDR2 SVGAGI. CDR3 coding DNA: TGTGCCAGCAGGTCGGACAGTCCCACTAACTATGGCTACACCTTC. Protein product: CASRSDSPTNYGYTF.

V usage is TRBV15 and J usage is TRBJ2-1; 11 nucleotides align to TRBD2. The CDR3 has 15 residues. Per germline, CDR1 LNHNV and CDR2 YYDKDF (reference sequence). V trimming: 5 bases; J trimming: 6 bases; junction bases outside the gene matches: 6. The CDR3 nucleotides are TGTGCCACCAGCGCCGGGACTAGCGGACCCAATGAGCAGTTCTTC. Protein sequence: CATSAGTSGPNEQFF.

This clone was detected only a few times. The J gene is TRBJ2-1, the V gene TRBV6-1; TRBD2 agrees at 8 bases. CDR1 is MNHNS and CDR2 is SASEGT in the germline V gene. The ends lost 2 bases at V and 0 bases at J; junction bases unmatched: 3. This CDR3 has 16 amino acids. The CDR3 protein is CASSERRGDSYNEQFF. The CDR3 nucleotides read TGTGCCAGCAGTGAACGGCGGGGGGACTCCTACAATGAGCAGTTCTTC.

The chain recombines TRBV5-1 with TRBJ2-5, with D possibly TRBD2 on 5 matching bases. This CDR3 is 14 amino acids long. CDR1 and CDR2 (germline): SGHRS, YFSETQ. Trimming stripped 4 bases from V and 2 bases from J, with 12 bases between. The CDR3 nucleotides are TGCGCCAGCAGCCAAGGACGGGGACAAGAGACCCAGTACTTC. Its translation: CASSQGRGQETQYF.

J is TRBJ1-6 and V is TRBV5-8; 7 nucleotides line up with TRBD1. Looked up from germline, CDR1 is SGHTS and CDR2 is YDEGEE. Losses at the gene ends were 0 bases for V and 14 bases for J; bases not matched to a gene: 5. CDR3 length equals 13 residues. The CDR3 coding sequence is TGTGCCAGCAGCTTGGGGGGGACAGCGTCCCTCCACTTT. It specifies CASSLGGTASLHF.

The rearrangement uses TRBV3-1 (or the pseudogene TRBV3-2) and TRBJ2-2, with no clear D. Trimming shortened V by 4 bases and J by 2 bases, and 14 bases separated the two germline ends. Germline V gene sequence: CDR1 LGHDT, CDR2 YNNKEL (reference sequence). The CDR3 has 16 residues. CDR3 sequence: CASSPPGRVNTGELFF. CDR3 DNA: TGTGCCAGCAGCCCCCCCGGTCGTGTTAACACCGGGGAGCTGTTTTTT.

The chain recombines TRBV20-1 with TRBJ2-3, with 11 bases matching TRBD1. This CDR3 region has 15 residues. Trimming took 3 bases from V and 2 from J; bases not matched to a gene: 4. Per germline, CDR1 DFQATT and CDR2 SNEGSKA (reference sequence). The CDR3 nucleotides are TGCAGTGCTAGTGGGGACAGGGGGGTCACAGATACGCAGTATTTT. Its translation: CSASGDRGVTDTQYF.

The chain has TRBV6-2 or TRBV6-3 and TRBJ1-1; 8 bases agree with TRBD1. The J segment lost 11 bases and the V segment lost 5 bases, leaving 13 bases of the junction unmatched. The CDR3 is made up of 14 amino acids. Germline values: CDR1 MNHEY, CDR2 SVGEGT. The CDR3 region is CASSGNGTGLWAFF. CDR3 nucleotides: TGTGCCAGCAGTGGAAACGGGACAGGTCTTTGGGCTTTCTTT.

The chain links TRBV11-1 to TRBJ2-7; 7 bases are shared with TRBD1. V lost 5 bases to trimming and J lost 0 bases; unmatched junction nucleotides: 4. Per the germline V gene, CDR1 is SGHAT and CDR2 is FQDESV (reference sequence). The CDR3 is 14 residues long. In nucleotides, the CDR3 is TGTGCCAGCAGCCGGACAGGAGGCTCCTACGAGCAGTACTTC. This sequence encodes CASSRTGGSYEQYF.

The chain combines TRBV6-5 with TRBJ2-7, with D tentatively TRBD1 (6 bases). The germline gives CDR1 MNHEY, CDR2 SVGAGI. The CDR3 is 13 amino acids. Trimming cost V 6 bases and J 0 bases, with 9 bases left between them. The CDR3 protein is CASSRDISYEQYF. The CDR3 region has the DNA TGTGCCAGCAGCCGGGACATCTCCTACGAGCAGTACTTC.

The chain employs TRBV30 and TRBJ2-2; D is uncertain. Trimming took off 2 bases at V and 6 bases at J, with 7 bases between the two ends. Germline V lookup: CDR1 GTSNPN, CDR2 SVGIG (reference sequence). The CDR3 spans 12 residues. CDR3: CAWSRLAGELFF. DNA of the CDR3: TGTGCCTGGAGTAGACTCGCCGGGGAGCTGTTTTTT.

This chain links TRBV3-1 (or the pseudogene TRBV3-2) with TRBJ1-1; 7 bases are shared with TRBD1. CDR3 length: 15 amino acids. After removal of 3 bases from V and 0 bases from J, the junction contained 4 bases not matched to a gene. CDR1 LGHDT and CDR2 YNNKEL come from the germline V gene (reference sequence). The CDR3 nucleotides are TGTGCCAGCAGCCATCCAACAGGGGTGAACACTGAAGCTTTCTTT. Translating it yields CASSHPTGVNTEAFF.

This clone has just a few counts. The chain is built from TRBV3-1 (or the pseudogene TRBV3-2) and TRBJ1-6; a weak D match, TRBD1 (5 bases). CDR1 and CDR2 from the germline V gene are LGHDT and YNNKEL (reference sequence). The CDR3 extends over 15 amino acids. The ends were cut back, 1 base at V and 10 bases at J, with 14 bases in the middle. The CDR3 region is CASSQVRGGNSPLHF. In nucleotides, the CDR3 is TGTGCCAGCAGCCAAGTCCGGGGCGGGAACTCACCCCTCCACTTT.

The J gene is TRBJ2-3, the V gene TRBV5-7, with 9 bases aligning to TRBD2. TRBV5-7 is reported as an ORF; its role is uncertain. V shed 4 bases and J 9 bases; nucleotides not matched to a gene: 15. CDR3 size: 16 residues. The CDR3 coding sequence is TGTGCCAGCAGCGGGCGGCTAGCGGGGTCGCGGCGGACGCAGTATTTT. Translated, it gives CASSGRLAGSRRTQYF.

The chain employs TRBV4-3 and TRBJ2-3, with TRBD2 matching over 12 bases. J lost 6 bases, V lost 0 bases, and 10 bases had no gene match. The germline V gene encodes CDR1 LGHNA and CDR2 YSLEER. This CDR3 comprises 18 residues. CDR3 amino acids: CASSQDPGTSGRLDTQYF. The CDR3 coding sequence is TGCGCCAGCAGCCAAGATCCGGGGACTAGCGGGCGGTTGGATACGCAGTATTTT.

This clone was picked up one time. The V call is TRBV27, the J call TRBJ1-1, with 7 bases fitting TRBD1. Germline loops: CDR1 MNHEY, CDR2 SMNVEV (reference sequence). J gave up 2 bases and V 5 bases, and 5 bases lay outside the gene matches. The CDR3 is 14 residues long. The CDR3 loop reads CASSGTALNTEAFF. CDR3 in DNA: TGTGCCAGCAGTGGGACAGCCCTTAACACTGAAGCTTTCTTT.

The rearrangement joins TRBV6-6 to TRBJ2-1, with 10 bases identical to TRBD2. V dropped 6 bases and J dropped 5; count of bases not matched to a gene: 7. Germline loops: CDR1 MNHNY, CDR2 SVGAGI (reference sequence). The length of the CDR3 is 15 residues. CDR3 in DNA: TGTGCCAGCAGAGTAGCGGGGGGTAACGACAATGAGCAGTTCTTC. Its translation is CASRVAGGNDNEQFF.

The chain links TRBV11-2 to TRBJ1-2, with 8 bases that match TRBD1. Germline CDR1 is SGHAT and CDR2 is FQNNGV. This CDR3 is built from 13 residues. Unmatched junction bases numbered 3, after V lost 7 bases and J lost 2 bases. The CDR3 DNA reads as TGTGCCAGCACAGGGGGCGAGAACTATGGCTACACCTTC. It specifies CASTGGENYGYTF.

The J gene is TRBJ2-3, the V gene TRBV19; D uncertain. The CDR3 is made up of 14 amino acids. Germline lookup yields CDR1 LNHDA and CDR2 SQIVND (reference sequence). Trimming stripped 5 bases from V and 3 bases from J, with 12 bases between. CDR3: CASSRGAGTDTQYF. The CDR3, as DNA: TGTGCCAGTAGTCGCGGAGCCGGGACAGATACGCAGTATTTT.

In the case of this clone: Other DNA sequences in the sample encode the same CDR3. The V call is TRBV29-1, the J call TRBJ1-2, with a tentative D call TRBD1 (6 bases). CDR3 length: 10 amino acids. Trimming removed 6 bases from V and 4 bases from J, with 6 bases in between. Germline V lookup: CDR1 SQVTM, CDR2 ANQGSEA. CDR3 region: CSVDSYGYTF. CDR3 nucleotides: TGCAGCGTGGACAGCTATGGCTACACCTTC.

The CDR3 loop is CASTVEHKINYGYTF. The DNA of the CDR3 is TGTGCCAGTACGGTGGAGCACAAAATTAACTATGGCTACACCTTC. The chain links TRBV19 to TRBJ1-2; D is uncertain. There are 15 residues in the CDR3. Germline assignment: CDR1 LNHDA and CDR2 SQIVND (reference sequence). Trimming cost V 7 bases and J 1 base, with 16 bases left between them.